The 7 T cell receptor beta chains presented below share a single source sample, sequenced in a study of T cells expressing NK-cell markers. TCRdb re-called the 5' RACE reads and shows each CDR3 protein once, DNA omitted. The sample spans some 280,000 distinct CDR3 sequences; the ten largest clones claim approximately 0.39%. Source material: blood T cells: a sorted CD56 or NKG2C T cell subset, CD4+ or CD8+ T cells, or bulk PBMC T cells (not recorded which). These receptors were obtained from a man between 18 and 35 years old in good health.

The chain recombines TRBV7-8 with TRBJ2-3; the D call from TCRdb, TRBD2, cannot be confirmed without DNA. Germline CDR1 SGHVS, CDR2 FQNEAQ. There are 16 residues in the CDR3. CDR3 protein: CASSPPRLAGTDTQYF.

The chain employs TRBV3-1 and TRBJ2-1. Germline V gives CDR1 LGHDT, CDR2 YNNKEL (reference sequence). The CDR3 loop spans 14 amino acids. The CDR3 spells CASSQQSSYNEQFF.

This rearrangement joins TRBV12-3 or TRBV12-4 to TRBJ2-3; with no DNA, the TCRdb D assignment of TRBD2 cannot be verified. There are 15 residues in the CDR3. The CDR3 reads CASSPPVGGTDTQYF.

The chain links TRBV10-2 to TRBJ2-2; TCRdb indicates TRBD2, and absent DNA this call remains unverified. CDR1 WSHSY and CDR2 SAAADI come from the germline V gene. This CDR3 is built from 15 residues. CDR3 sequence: CASSGTSGNTGELFF.

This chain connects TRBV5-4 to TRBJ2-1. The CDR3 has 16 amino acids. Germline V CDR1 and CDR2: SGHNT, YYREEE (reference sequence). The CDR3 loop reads CASSFRQRSSYNEQFF.

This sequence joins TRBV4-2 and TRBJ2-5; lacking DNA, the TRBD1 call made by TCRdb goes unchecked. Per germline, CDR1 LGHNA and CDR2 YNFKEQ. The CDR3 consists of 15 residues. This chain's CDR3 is CASSQDGGKEETQYF.

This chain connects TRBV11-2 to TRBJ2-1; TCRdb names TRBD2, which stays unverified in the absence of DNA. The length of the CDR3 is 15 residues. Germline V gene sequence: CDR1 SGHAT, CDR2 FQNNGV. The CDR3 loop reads CASTKMDGRAAEQFF.